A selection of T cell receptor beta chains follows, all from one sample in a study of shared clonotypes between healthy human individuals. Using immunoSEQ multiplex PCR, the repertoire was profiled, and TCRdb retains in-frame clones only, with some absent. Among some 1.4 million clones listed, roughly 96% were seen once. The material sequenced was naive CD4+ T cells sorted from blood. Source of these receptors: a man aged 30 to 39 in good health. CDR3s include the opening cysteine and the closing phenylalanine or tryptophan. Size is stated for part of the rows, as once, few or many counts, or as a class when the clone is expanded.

CDR3aa: CASSPYRVSTNEKLFF
abundance: .
v_gene: TRBV7-8

CDR3aa: CASSLLGRAGDTQYF
abundance: .
v_gene: TRBV28

CDR3aa: CASSPAGGPITNEQFF
abundance: .
v_gene: TRBV5-5

CDR3aa: CSVLTGTGGEAQYF
abundance: .
v_gene: TRBV29-1

CDR3aa: CASSLDHGSTDTQYF
abundance: .
v_gene: TRBV7-2

CDR3aa: CASSAGYSSYNEQFF
abundance: .
v_gene: TRBV6-1

CDR3aa: CASSFDQVGEQFF
abundance: few
v_gene: TRBV7-7

CDR3aa: CASSTRGGPTEAFF
abundance: .
v_gene: TRBV7-3

CDR3aa: CASSQRGRAGLAGGNTDTQYF
abundance: .
v_gene: TRBV4-2

CDR3aa: CASSPDRGTYNEQFF
abundance: .
v_gene: TRBV5-4

CDR3aa: CASSPLAGGTDTQYF
abundance: .
v_gene: TRBV7-6

CDR3aa: CASSLGMNTEAFF
abundance: .
v_gene: TRBV7-2

CDR3aa: CASSQELAGVSNEQFF
abundance: .
v_gene: TRBV4-2

CDR3aa: CASSGLTGVETQYF
abundance: .
v_gene: TRBV2

CDR3aa: CASSLNPRTTEAFF
abundance: .
v_gene: TRBV28

CDR3aa: CASSLGDNKGNTIYF
abundance: once
v_gene: TRBV7-9

CDR3aa: CASSLAGFTNIQYF
abundance: once
v_gene: TRBV5-1

CDR3aa: CASSVTGLADNEQFF
abundance: .
v_gene: TRBV9

CDR3aa: CASSLRTSGVHTDTQYF
abundance: .
v_gene: TRBV5-5

CDR3aa: CAAEGRISYEQYF
abundance: .
v_gene: TRBV28

CDR3aa: CASKEDGELFF
abundance: .
v_gene: TRBV7-7

CDR3aa: CSVTREGVSTDTQYF
abundance: .
v_gene: TRBV29-1

CDR3aa: CASSLGQGRETQYF
abundance: .
v_gene: TRBV5-1

CDR3aa: CASSESKPLDTQYF
abundance: .
v_gene: TRBV10-1

CDR3aa: CASSGPRGLAGEDNEQFF
abundance: .
v_gene: TRBV9

CDR3aa: CASSALDRAKNIQYF
abundance: .
v_gene: TRBV27

CDR3aa: CASSYRREGRDEQFF
abundance: .
v_gene: TRBV6-5